The 28 T cell receptor beta chains in this list originate from one sample, sequenced in a study of patients and donors after allogeneic stem cell transplantation. TCRdb re-called the RT-PCR reads with MiXCR, one entry per CDR3 protein. In the table there are about a million distinct CDR3 sequences, approximately 19% of which are singletons. The sequencing sample was made of blood, either unsorted or a sorted T cell fraction (not recorded which). The origin of the receptors is a human donor who was either an allogeneic HSCT recipient or a stem cell or donor lymphocyte infusion donor (not recorded which). It is not recorded whose cells these are; they may come from a transplant donor.

This clonotype has a count of ten or more. The chain carries TRBV2 and TRBJ1-2; D not resolved. V lost 0 bases, J lost 8 bases, and 4 bases lay in between. Germline lookup yields CDR1 SNHLY and CDR2 FYNNEI. The CDR3 totals 11 residues. The CDR3 region has the DNA TGTGCCAGCAGTGAAGCCCGGGGCTACACCTTC. This codes for CASSEARGYTF.

This clonotype was seen repeatedly, ten times or more. The CDR3 loop is CSASTGTGIYEQYF. DNA of the CDR3: TGCAGTGCTAGTACCGGGACAGGGATTTACGAGCAGTACTTC. The chain couples TRBV20-1 to TRBJ2-7; 9 bases line up with TRBD1. The V gene end was trimmed by 3 bases and the J gene end by 4 bases; junction bases not matched to a gene: 7. This CDR3 is 14 amino acids long. The germline CDR1 and CDR2 sequences are DFQATT and SNEGSKA (reference sequence).

This rearrangement joins TRBV11-2 to TRBJ2-5, with no clear D. The CDR3 totals 16 residues. CDR1 SGHAT and CDR2 FQNNGV come from the germline V gene. Trimming removed 0 bases from V and 0 bases from J, with 11 bases in between. CDR3 sequence: CASSLEAVWYQETQYF. As DNA, the CDR3 is TGTGCCAGCAGCTTAGAGGCAGTCTGGTACCAAGAGACCCAGTACTTC.

This clonotype was observed a handful of times. The chain recombines TRBV12-3 or TRBV12-4 with TRBJ2-6, with 7 positions matching TRBD1. The CDR3 has 12 residues. V was pared by 7 bases and J by 13 bases, with 7 bases of the junction left unmatched. The DNA for the CDR3 is TGTGCCAGCACCAGGGACAGCCAGGTCCTGACTTTC. The encoded protein is CASTRDSQVLTF.

In DNA, the CDR3 is TGCGCCAGCAGCTTGGACGGACACGGGAACACTGAAGCTTTCTTT. Its translation is CASSLDGHGNTEAFF. The chain uses TRBV5-1 and TRBJ1-1, with D perhaps TRBD1 (5 bases). CDR3 length equals 15 residues. Trimming removed 0 bases from V and 1 base from J, with 10 bases in between. CDR1 and CDR2 (germline): SGHRS, YFSETQ. The full variable domain, completed using reference TRBV5-1 and TRBJ1-1, is KAGVTQTPRYLIKTRGQQVTLSCSPISGHRSVSWYQQTPGQGLQFLFEYFSETQRNKGNFPGRFSGRQFSNSRSEMNVSTLELGDSALYLCASSLDGHGNTEAFFGQGTRLTVV.

In this sample, this clonotype turned up a few times. This chain connects TRBV10-2 to TRBJ2-1, with TRBD1 matching 7 bases. Germline V gene data show CDR1 as WSHSY and CDR2 as SAAADI. V trimming: 1 base; J trimming: 7 bases; junction bases outside the gene matches: 4. The CDR3 totals 14 residues. The CDR3 bases are TGCGCCAGCAGTGAGTTCGGCAGGGGGAATGAGCAGTTCTTC. Its translation is CASSEFGRGNEQFF.

The V gene is TRBV6-2 or TRBV6-3, the J gene TRBJ1-6; 10 bases line up with TRBD1. Germline V gives CDR1 MNHEY, CDR2 SVGEGT. Trimming removed 3 bases from V and 8 bases from J; junction bases left unmatched: 13. The CDR3 contains 18 residues. The CDR3 loop reads CASSYAVSRGTGDSPLHF. CDR3 coding DNA: TGTGCCAGCAGTTATGCGGTGTCCCGCGGGACAGGGGATTCACCCCTCCACTTT.

This sequence joins TRBV6-2 or TRBV6-3 and TRBJ2-5; D is possibly TRBD2 (6 bases). CDR1 is MNHEY, CDR2 SVGEGT, per germline. This CDR3 has 14 amino acids. Trimming pared 8 bases from V and 3 bases from J, leaving 16 bases between. The CDR3 region has the DNA TGTGCCAGCGCCCGTGGGGGGAGGAAAGAGACCCAGTACTTC. Amino acid sequence: CASARGGRKETQYF.

This clonotype was observed a few times. The chain links TRBV24-1 to TRBJ2-7, with 8 bases lining up with TRBD1. This CDR3 comprises 16 residues. CDR1 KGHDR and CDR2 SFDVKD come from the germline V gene. The V segment lost 5 bases and the J segment 4 bases; nucleotides outside the gene matches: 12. This chain's CDR3 is CATSAFEDRERYEQYF. The CDR3 nucleotides read TGTGCCACCAGTGCCTTTGAGGACAGGGAGAGATACGAGCAGTACTTC.

This clonotype was counted a single time. This chain links TRBV6-5 with TRBJ2-6, with 7 positions matching TRBD1. CDR1 and CDR2 from the germline V gene are MNHEY and SVGAGI. V shed 3 bases, J shed 4 bases, and the junction held 6 bases outside the gene matches. The CDR3 runs 16 residues. The CDR3 protein is CASSYEKGAGANVLTF. The CDR3 DNA is TGTGCCAGCAGTTATGAAAAGGGGGCCGGGGCCAACGTCCTGACTTTC.

This chain joins TRBV6-2 or TRBV6-3 and TRBJ1-2, with D uncertain. CDR3 length equals 14 residues. Germline values: CDR1 MNHEY, CDR2 SVGEGT. The germline V and J ends were trimmed by 1 base and 4 bases, with 10 bases remaining between them. The CDR3 bases are TGTGCCAGCAGTTACTTGCAGCGTACCTATGGCTACACCTTC. Translating it yields CASSYLQRTYGYTF.

The chain uses TRBV7-9 and TRBJ1-2; 7 bases match TRBD1. Losses at the gene ends were 6 bases for V and 4 bases for J; bases not matched to a gene: 5. Germline CDR1 and CDR2: SEHNR and FQNEAQ (reference sequence). The CDR3 is made up of 13 amino acids. The CDR3 protein is CASSVTGIYGYTF. In DNA, the CDR3 is TGTGCCAGCAGTGTGACAGGGATCTATGGCTACACCTTC. Full variable domain (rest looked up from reference TRBV7-9 and TRBJ1-2): DTGVSQNPRHKITKRGQNVTFRCDPISEHNRLYWYRQTLGQGPEFLTYFQNEAQLEKSRLLSDRFSAERPKGSFSTLEIQRTEQGDSAMYLCASSVTGIYGYTFGSGTRLTVV.

This clonotype has more than one count but fewer than ten. The J gene is TRBJ2-1, the V gene TRBV6-5; 9 nucleotides line up with TRBD2. The V gene end was trimmed by 0 bases and the J gene end by 3 bases; junction bases not matched to a gene: 3. The length of the CDR3 is 16 residues. Germline CDR1 MNHEY, CDR2 SVGAGI. The CDR3 spells CASSYSSGSIYNEQFF. The CDR3 bases are TGTGCCAGCAGTTACTCTAGCGGGAGTATCTACAATGAGCAGTTCTTC.

This clonotype was counted ten times or more. The rearrangement joins TRBV5-1 to TRBJ2-1; no clear D gene. The CDR3 length is 15 residues. Germline V gene data show CDR1 as SGHRS and CDR2 as YFSETQ. The V and J ends lost 3 bases and 4 bases respectively, with 14 bases between them. The CDR3 region is CASSWGLRVYNEQFF. DNA for the CDR3: TGCGCCAGCAGCTGGGGTTTAAGGGTGTACAATGAGCAGTTCTTC. Combining the CDR3 with reference TRBV5-1 and TRBJ2-1 gives the whole variable domain KAGVTQTPRYLIKTRGQQVTLSCSPISGHRSVSWYQQTPGQGLQFLFEYFSETQRNKGNFPGRFSGRQFSNSRSEMNVSTLELGDSALYLCASSWGLRVYNEQFFGPGTRLTVL.

This chain uses TRBV5-1 with TRBJ2-1, with TRBD2 identical over 14 bases. J gave up 8 bases and V 3 bases, and 4 bases lay outside the gene matches. The CDR3 has 15 amino acids. Germline V gene lookup returns CDR1 SGHRS and CDR2 YFSETQ. The chain's CDR3 is CASSSGTSGSDEQFF. The CDR3 DNA reads as TGCGCCAGCAGCTCCGGGACTAGCGGGAGTGATGAGCAGTTCTTC.

DNA for the CDR3: TGCAGTGCTAGAGGCTTTCCGGGACAGGGAAATTATCGTCACACCTTC. It specifies CSARGFPGQGNYRHTF. V is TRBV20-1 and J is TRBJ1-2; TRBD1 aligns across 9 bases. Germline V gives CDR1 DFQATT, CDR2 SNEGSKA (reference sequence). CDR3 size: 16 residues. The J segment lost 12 bases and the V segment lost 1 base, leaving 18 bases of the junction unmatched.

This clonotype has just a few counts. The gene calls are TRBV4-1 and TRBJ2-7; 8 nucleotides line up with TRBD2. J was trimmed by 3 bases and V by 3 bases; bases with no gene match: 10. CDR3 length: 16 residues. The V gene's germline CDR1 is MGHRA and CDR2 YSYEKL. The DNA for the CDR3 is TGCGCCAGCAGCCAGGGCGTATTAGCGGGAATCTACGAGCAGTACTTC. It translates to CASSQGVLAGIYEQYF.

J is TRBJ2-5 and V is TRBV12-3 or TRBV12-4; perhaps TRBD1 as D (6 bases). The CDR3 length is 14 residues. Trimming took 7 bases from V and 4 from J, leaving 16 bases between them. The CDR3 DNA reads as TGTGCCAGCACCTTAGGGGGATTGGCAGAGACCCAGTACTTC. Its translation is CASTLGGLAETQYF.

This clonotype was seen a handful of times. V gene TRBV20-1 combines with J gene TRBJ2-3; 8 bases match TRBD2. CDR3 length: 14 residues. CDR1 and CDR2 from the germline V gene are DFQATT and SNEGSKA (reference sequence). V was pared by 6 bases and J by 2 bases, with 7 bases of the junction left unmatched. The chain's CDR3 is CSAPAGVLTDTQYF. Here the CDR3 DNA reads TGCAGTGCCCCAGCGGGGGTCCTCACAGATACGCAGTATTTT.

This clonotype has a count of ten or more. CDR3 sequence reads: CASSQLGQFGPKADQPQHF. The CDR3 DNA is TGTGCCAGCAGCCAACTCGGACAGTTTGGCCCCAAAGCCGATCAGCCCCAGCATTTT. The chain carries TRBV3-1 and TRBJ1-5, with D possibly being TRBD1 (6 bases). The CDR3 spans 19 residues. Germline CDR1 and CDR2: LGHDT and YNNKEL (reference sequence). Trimming left V 2 bases short and J 5 bases short, with 25 bases between. Full variable domain (missing parts from reference TRBV3-1 and TRBJ1-5): DTAVSQTPKYLVTQMGNDKSIKCEQNLGHDTMYWYKQDSKKFLKIMFSYNNKELIINETVPNRFSPKSPDKAHLNLHINSLELGDSAVYFCASSQLGQFGPKADQPQHFGDGTRLSIL.

This rearrangement joins TRBV12-3 or TRBV12-4 to TRBJ1-2; D is unclear. With 3 bases removed from V and 1 base from J, the gap between germline ends came to 15 bases. This CDR3 is 16 amino acids long. The CDR3 reads CASSFLTDRNNYGYTF. As DNA, the CDR3 is TGTGCCAGCAGTTTTTTGACGGATCGGAATAACTATGGCTACACCTTC.

This clonotype showed up just a few times. The genes are TRBV10-3 and TRBJ2-4; no definite D call. The CDR3 loop spans 12 amino acids. CDR1 is ENHRY, CDR2 SYGVKD, per germline. V lost 3 bases and J lost 7, with 7 bases in between. The CDR3 loop reads CAISDRRNIQYF. CDR3 coding DNA: TGTGCCATCAGTGATAGACGGAACATTCAGTACTTC.

The V and J genes are TRBV19 and TRBJ2-3; the match to TRBD1 covers 7 bases. With 7 bases clipped from V and 4 bases from J, the junction kept 8 bases outside the gene matches. The CDR3 is 14 residues long. CDR1 and CDR2 from the germline V gene are LNHDA and SQIVND (reference sequence). The CDR3 DNA follows: TGTGCCAGTAACCACAGGGGATATCCAGATACGCAGTATTTT. Translated, it gives CASNHRGYPDTQYF.

The chain combines TRBV7-9 with TRBJ2-7; 9 bases are shared with TRBD1. The CDR3 extends over 14 amino acids. Germline V gene sequence: CDR1 SEHNR, CDR2 FQNEAQ (reference sequence). V trimming: 5 bases; J trimming: 6 bases; junction bases outside the gene matches: 8. The CDR3 is CASSPRDRVIEQYF. CDR3 sequence (DNA): TGTGCCAGCAGCCCAAGGGACAGGGTTATCGAGCAGTACTTC.

This clonotype was seen a few times. The chain is built from TRBV5-1 and TRBJ2-2; 9 bases line up with TRBD1. Looked up from germline, CDR1 is SGHRS and CDR2 is YFSETQ. The CDR3 loop spans 17 amino acids. The V gene end was trimmed by 1 base and the J gene end by 6 bases; junction bases not matched to a gene: 10. This CDR3 reads CASSLSGTGKIPGELFF. CDR3 in DNA: TGCGCCAGCAGCTTGAGTGGGACAGGGAAAATCCCCGGGGAGCTGTTTTTT.

This clonotype was recorded a few times. The CDR3 DNA is TGTGCCAGCAGCCCACCGGGGTTTTTCAATGAGCAGTTCTTC. Translation gives CASSPPGFFNEQFF. The chain is built from TRBV25-1 and TRBJ2-1; the D gene is possibly TRBD2 (5 bases). The CDR3 runs 14 residues. V dropped 6 bases and J dropped 6 bases, with 15 bases sitting between them. Germline CDR1 is MGHDK and CDR2 is SYGVNS.

This chain links TRBV12-3 or TRBV12-4 with TRBJ1-1; unclear D gene. The CDR3 runs 13 residues. V lost 9 bases, J lost 1 base, and 12 bases lay in between. CDR3 DNA sequence: TGTGCCAGTTTGGGCCCTTCGAACACTGAAGCTTTCTTT. Amino acids: CASLGPSNTEAFF.

This chain links TRBV5-6 with TRBJ1-2, with unresolved D. The CDR3 runs 16 residues. From germline, CDR1 is SGHDT and CDR2 YYEEEE. The V end lost 4 bases, the J end lost 4 bases, and 20 bases lay between the germline ends. The CDR3 DNA follows: TGTGCCAGCAGCCTTCCCCGGACCAGGAGAATCTATGGCTACACCTTC. Amino acid sequence: CASSLPRTRRIYGYTF. Full variable domain (rest looked up from reference TRBV5-6 and TRBJ1-2): DAGVTQSPTHLIKTRGQQVTLRCSPKSGHDTVSWYQQALGQGPQFIFQYYEEEERQRGNFPDRFSGHQFPNYSSELNVNALLLGDSALYLCASSLPRTRRIYGYTFGSGTRLTVV.